This T cell receptor beta chain was found in a study of regulatory T cells in long-lasting Graves disease. In the study overall: It was over 5 years of antithyroid drugs, with positive TSH receptor antibodies, that meant persistent Graves' disease. Whole-study results and caveats: Persistent patients shared more public clonotypes (about 2,600) than new patients (under 1,000). For persistent Graves' patients, TCR diversity was lower than for newly diagnosed ones.

HTBI primers from iRepertoire and Arm-PCR of CDR3 regions yielded the TCR beta libraries. Using its own MiXCR run on the multiplex PCR reads, TCRdb lists one record per CDR3 protein. The sample lists roughly 700,000 distinct CDR3 sequences; around 30% were seen once. Stated time point: persistent/refractory GD, antithyroid drugs over 5 years with positive TRAb. After RNA was extracted from PBMCs, the TCR library was made from it. Germline CDR1 is SGHTA and CDR2 is FQGTGA. The CDR3 is 15 residues long. V gave up 2 bases and J gave up 5 bases, with 12 bases separating them. Concerning this clonotype itself: Its antigen remains unidentified.

This receptor was identified in a female donor with Graves disease. This sequence joins TRBV7-3 and TRBJ1-4; D remains unclear. The sample consisted of peripheral blood mononuclear cells (PBMCs), taken when the disease was refractory, from a patient treated with antithyroid drugs. The CDR3 sequence is CASSLATFPNEKLFF. The CDR3 DNA follows: TGTGCCAGCAGCTTAGCTACCTTCCCAAATGAAAAACTGTTTTTT. Filled out from reference TRBV7-3 and TRBJ1-4, the complete variable domain reads GAGVSQTPSNKVTEKGKYVELRCDPISGHTALYWYRQSLGQGPEFLIYFQGTGAADDSGLPNDRFFAVRPEGSVSTLKIQRTERGDSAVYLCASSLATFPNEKLFFGSGTQLSVL.